One TCR beta chain is described in this entry. The sample belongs to a study of CD8 T cells in Susac syndrome. CDR3 length: 13 amino acids. V gave up 0 bases and J gave up 7 bases, with 6 bases separating them. Germline values: CDR1 MNHEY, CDR2 SVGAGI. Reverse transcription of roughly 0.45 to 1 ug RNA used random hexamers. TCRdb used MiXCR to reprocess the immunoSEQ multiplex PCR reads, holding one entry per CDR3 protein. The sample contains 95,000 to 150,000 distinct CDR3 sequences, 96% of which appear only once. The chain links TRBV6-5 to TRBJ2-2; TRBD2 is a possible D gene (5 bases). What was sequenced was CD4+ T cells from PBMCs. The sequence was obtained from a human donor with Susac syndrome. In DNA, the CDR3 is TGTGCCAGCAGTTACTCGAGGGACGGGGAGCTGTTTTTT. It encodes CASSYSRDGELFF.